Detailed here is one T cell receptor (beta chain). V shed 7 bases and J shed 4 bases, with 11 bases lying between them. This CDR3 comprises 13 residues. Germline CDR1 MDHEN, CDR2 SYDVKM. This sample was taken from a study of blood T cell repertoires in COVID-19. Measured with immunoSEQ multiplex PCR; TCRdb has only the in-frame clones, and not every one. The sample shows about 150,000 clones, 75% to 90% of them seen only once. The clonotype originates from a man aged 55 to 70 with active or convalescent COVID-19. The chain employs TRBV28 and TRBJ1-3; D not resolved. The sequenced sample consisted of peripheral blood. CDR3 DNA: TGTGCCAGCATCCTACGCGAGGGAAACACCATATATTTT. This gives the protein CASILREGNTIYF.